These 11 T cell receptor beta chains came from one sample sequenced in a study of shared T cell receptors in the human thymus. Sequencing was performed with immunoSEQ multiplex PCR; in TCRdb, only in-frame clones are kept and a portion is missing. The repertoire has roughly 500,000 clones, around 78% of them found once; the top ten carry about 0.012%. The data also belong to a second study, concerning human thymus T cells.

Sequenced: thymocytes. Receptors originate from a boy under three years old with a congenital heart defect.

This clone was counted once. The V call is TRBV30, the J call TRBJ2-3, with D maybe TRBD2 (6 bases). Germline CDR1 GTSNPN, CDR2 SVGIG (reference sequence). Trimming removed 0 bases at V and 0 bases at J, with 13 bases between. The CDR3 contains 16 residues. CDR3 nucleotides: TGTGCCTGGAGTGTACTGTGGGGACTTAGCACAGATACGCAGTATTTT. As protein: CAWSVLWGLSTDTQYF.

Concerning this clone: At one end the junction does not follow the germline gene, possibly because of a read error. The genes are TRBV19 and TRBJ2-1; 13 nucleotides line up with TRBD2. Per germline, CDR1 LNHDA and CDR2 SQIVND (reference sequence). The length of the CDR3 is 17 residues. This CDR3 reads CASSIPGGGTSGTFRLF. CDR3 coding DNA: TGTGCCAGTAGTATCCCAGGAGGTGGGACTAGCGGGACCTTTAGGCTCTTC.

The rearrangement joins TRBV29-1 to TRBJ1-1, with 10 bases identical to TRBD1. Germline-derived CDR1 and CDR2 are SQVTM and ANQGSEA. The CDR3 totals 17 residues. V shed 3 bases and J 5 bases; nucleotides not matched to a gene: 15. CDR3 protein: CSVDPPPGQGVCTEAFF. In DNA, the CDR3 is TGCAGCGTTGATCCACCACCCGGACAGGGGGTTTGTACTGAAGCTTTCTTT.

The chain is built from TRBV11-3 and TRBJ1-1; the D gene is possibly TRBD1 (5 bases). CDR3 size: 14 residues. Per the germline V gene, CDR1 is SGHNT and CDR2 is YENEEA. V lost 1 base and J 3 bases, leaving 9 bases between the germline ends. The CDR3 protein is CASSLGGQHTEAFF. The CDR3 DNA is TGTGCCAGCAGCTTAGGGGGCCAGCACACTGAAGCTTTCTTT.

The V call is TRBV27, the J call TRBJ2-1, with D tentatively TRBD2 (6 bases). The CDR3 contains 15 residues. Germline CDR1 and CDR2: MNHEY and SMNVEV (reference sequence). V gave up 0 bases and J gave up 9 bases, with 15 bases separating them. The CDR3 spells CASSLSSRDCREQFF. The CDR3 DNA is TGTGCCAGCAGTTTATCCTCTCGGGACTGCCGTGAGCAGTTCTTC.

V gene TRBV14 combines with J gene TRBJ2-5; 7 bases align to TRBD2. From germline, CDR1 is SGHDN and CDR2 FVKESK. V was clipped by 4 bases and J by 3 bases; unmatched bases: 5. This CDR3 comprises 14 residues. The CDR3 DNA reads as TGTGCCAGCAGCCCTAGCGGACTAAAAGAGACCCAGTACTTC. It is translated as CASSPSGLKETQYF.

The CDR3 here is CASSLILSSGRAQETQYF. The CDR3 bases are TGTGCCAGCAGTTTAATTTTATCTAGCGGGAGGGCCCAAGAGACCCAGTACTTC. The chain has TRBV28 and TRBJ2-5; 12 nucleotides line up with TRBD2. J was trimmed by 1 base and V by 2 bases; bases with no gene match: 8. Germline V gene data show CDR1 as MDHEN and CDR2 as SYDVKM. This CDR3 spans 18 amino acids. Full variable domain (missing parts from reference TRBV28 and TRBJ2-5): DVKVTQSSRYLVKRTGEKVFLECVQDMDHENMFWYRQDPGLGLRLIYFSYDVKMKEKGDIPEGYSVSREKKERFSLILESASTNQTSMYLCASSLILSSGRAQETQYFGPGTRLLVL.

The chain combines TRBV4-1 with TRBJ2-5; 11 bases line up with TRBD2. CDR3 length equals 16 residues. Germline V gene data show CDR1 as MGHRA and CDR2 as YSYEKL. The V and J ends lost 0 bases and 6 bases, in that order; junction bases with no gene match: 6. The CDR3 coding sequence is TGCGCCAGCAGCCAAGATGAGGCTAGCGGGAGGCAGACCCAGTACTTC. Translation gives CASSQDEASGRQTQYF.

This sequence joins TRBV5-1 and TRBJ2-7, with 10 bases aligning to TRBD1. Germline loops: CDR1 SGHRS, CDR2 YFSETQ. The CDR3 covers 15 residues. V lost 2 bases, J lost 4 bases, and 6 bases stayed unmatched. The DNA for the CDR3 is TGCGCCAGCAGCTTCGGACAGGGGGATCGGTACGAGCAGTACTTC. This sequence encodes CASSFGQGDRYEQYF. The full variable domain, its missing parts supplied by reference TRBV5-1 and TRBJ2-7, is KAGVTQTPRYLIKTRGQQVTLSCSPISGHRSVSWYQQTPGQGLQFLFEYFSETQRNKGNFPGRFSGRQFSNSRSEMNVSTLELGDSALYLCASSFGQGDRYEQYFGPGTRLTVT.

The chain combines TRBV5-1 with TRBJ2-7, with 13 bases matching TRBD2. Germline V CDR1 and CDR2: SGHRS, YFSETQ. CDR3 length: 19 residues. V trimming: 4 bases; J trimming: 1 base; junction bases outside the gene matches: 14. The CDR3 sequence: CASSAGLAGLFPSSYEQYF. CDR3 nucleotide sequence: TGCGCCAGCAGCGCGGGACTAGCGGGACTTTTTCCCTCATCCTACGAGCAGTACTTC.

In this sample, this clone turned up once. The chain links TRBV5-6 to TRBJ2-3, with D possibly matching TRBD2 (5 bases). The CDR3 runs to 15 residues. Per the germline V gene, CDR1 is SGHDT and CDR2 is YYEEEE. The V gene lost 1 base and the J gene lost 6 bases, with 15 bases spanning the gap. The chain's CDR3 is CASSLRRQPRDTQYF. CDR3 bases: TGTGCCAGCAGCTTGAGGAGGCAGCCTAGGGATACGCAGTATTTT.